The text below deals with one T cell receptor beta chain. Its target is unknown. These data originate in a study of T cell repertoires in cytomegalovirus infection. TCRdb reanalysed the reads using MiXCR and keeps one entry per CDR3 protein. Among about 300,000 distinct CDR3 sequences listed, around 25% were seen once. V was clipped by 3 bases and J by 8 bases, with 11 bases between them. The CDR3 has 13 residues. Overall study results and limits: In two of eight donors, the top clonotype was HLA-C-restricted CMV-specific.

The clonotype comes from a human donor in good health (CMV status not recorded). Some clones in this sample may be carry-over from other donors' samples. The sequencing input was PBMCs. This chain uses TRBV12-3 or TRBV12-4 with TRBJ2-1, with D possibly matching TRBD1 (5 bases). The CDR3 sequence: CASSLLGADEQFF. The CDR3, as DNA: TGTGCCAGCAGTTTGCTTGGGGCCGATGAGCAGTTCTTC.